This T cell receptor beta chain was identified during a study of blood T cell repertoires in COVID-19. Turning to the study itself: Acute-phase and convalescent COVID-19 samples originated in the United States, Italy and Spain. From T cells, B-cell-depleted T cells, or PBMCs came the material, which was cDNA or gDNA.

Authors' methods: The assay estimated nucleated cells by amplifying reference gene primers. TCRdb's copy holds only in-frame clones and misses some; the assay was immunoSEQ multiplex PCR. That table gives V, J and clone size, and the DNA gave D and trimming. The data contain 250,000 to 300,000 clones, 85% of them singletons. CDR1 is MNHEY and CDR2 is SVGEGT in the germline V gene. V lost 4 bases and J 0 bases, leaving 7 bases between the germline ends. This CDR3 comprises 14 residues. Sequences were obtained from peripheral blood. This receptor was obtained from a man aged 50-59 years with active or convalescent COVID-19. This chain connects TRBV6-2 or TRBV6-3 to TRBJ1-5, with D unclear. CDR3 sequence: CASSLEGSNQPQHF. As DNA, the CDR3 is TGTGCCAGCAGTTTAGAGGGTAGCAATCAGCCCCAGCATTTT.